This entry lists 25 T cell receptor beta chains sequenced from one sample in a study of blood T cell repertoires in COVID-19. TCRdb's copy holds only in-frame clones and misses some; the assay was immunoSEQ multiplex PCR. The table shows roughly 25,000 clones, with more than 75% occurring only once. Input material: peripheral blood. Every receptor here comes from a human donor in a cohort sampled during active COVID-19.

This chain links TRBV24-1 with TRBJ1-4; 10 bases agree with TRBD1. J gave up 7 bases and V 3 bases, and 4 bases lay outside the gene matches. Germline assignment: CDR1 KGHDR and CDR2 SFDVKD. The CDR3 runs 15 residues. The CDR3, as DNA: TGTGCCACCAGTGATCCCAGGGACAGGGGTGAAAAACTGTTTTTT. Encoded protein: CATSDPRDRGEKLFF.

V is TRBV25-1 and J is TRBJ2-2; a weak D match, TRBD2 (5 bases). Germline V gene sequence: CDR1 MGHDK, CDR2 SYGVNS. The V end was cut by 3 bases, the J end by 3 bases, with 11 bases between. The CDR3 is made up of 15 amino acids. CDR3 nucleotides: TGTGCCAGCAGTGATGGGCCACTAGACACCGGGGAGCTGTTTTTT. This codes for CASSDGPLDTGELFF.

The chain links TRBV6-5 to TRBJ1-6, with D possibly TRBD1 on 6 matching bases. Germline loops: CDR1 MNHEY, CDR2 SVGAGI. V lost 7 bases, J lost 8 bases, and 18 bases lay in between. The CDR3 is 15 amino acids. The CDR3 loop is CASILRQGRDSPLHF. DNA of the CDR3: TGTGCCAGCATCCTAAGGCAGGGGCGGGATTCACCCCTCCACTTT.

The J gene is TRBJ2-2, the V gene TRBV19; D perhaps matches TRBD1 (6 bases). Germline loops: CDR1 LNHDA, CDR2 SQIVND (reference sequence). The V gene lost 2 bases and the J gene lost 3 bases, with 10 bases spanning the gap. The CDR3 length is 15 residues. For the CDR3, the DNA is TGTGCCAGTAGTATATCAGGGGTGGACACCGGGGAGCTGTTTTTT. Translating it yields CASSISGVDTGELFF.

The chain recombines TRBV27 with TRBJ2-7; D remains ambiguous. The CDR3 is made up of 11 amino acids. The germline V and J ends were trimmed by 10 bases and 6 bases, with 13 bases remaining between them. Germline V CDR1 and CDR2: MNHEY, SMNVEV (reference sequence). The CDR3 nucleotides read TGTGCCACCCACACAAGAGGCGAGCAGTACTTC. It encodes CATHTRGEQYF.

The chain has TRBV18 and TRBJ2-7, with a possible D match to TRBD2 (7 bases). The CDR3 totals 15 residues. The germline gives CDR1 KGHSH, CDR2 LQKENI. The V and J ends lost 6 bases and 9 bases respectively, with 24 bases between them. The CDR3 sequence is CASSQEGGATFGQYF. DNA of the CDR3: TGTGCCAGCTCCCAGGAGGGGGGGGCGACTTTTGGGCAGTACTTC.

The gene calls are TRBV15 and TRBJ2-1; 8 bases fit TRBD1. Germline V gives CDR1 LNHNV, CDR2 YYDKDF (reference sequence). J lost 6 bases, V lost 0 bases, and 7 bases had no gene match. This CDR3 region has 16 residues. The CDR3 loop is CATSREFRGQGNEQFF. CDR3 in DNA: TGTGCCACCAGCAGAGAGTTCAGGGGGCAAGGCAATGAGCAGTTCTTC.

DNA of the CDR3: TGTGCCAGCAGCGGGGGCACTAGCACAGATACGCAGTATTTT. It yields the protein CASSGGTSTDTQYF. The chain is built from TRBV11-2 and TRBJ2-3; maybe TRBD1 (6 bases). Germline V CDR1 and CDR2: SGHAT, FQNNGV. CDR3 size: 14 residues. V was shortened by 5 bases and J by 0 bases, with 9 bases between the two germline ends. Based on the CDR3 plus reference TRBV11-2 and TRBJ2-3, the full variable domain is EAGVAQSPRYKIIEKRQSVAFWCNPISGHATLYWYQQILGQGPKLLIQFQNNGVVDDSQLPKDRFSAERLKGVDSTLKIQPAKLEDSAVYLCASSGGTSTDTQYFGPGTRLTVL.

The chain uses TRBV15 and TRBJ1-4; TRBD1 is a possible D gene (5 bases). The germline V gene encodes CDR1 LNHNV and CDR2 YYDKDF (reference sequence). V was trimmed by 3 bases and J by 7 bases, leaving 18 bases between them. CDR3 size: 16 residues. CDR3 residues: CATSRPGRGSGEKLFF. The CDR3 DNA is TGTGCCACCAGCAGGCCCGGGAGGGGATCGGGTGAAAAACTGTTTTTT.

The gene calls are TRBV11-2 and TRBJ1-2, with a tentative D call TRBD1 (6 bases). The CDR3 is 15 amino acids. Trimming left V 0 bases short and J 2 bases short, with 10 bases between. Germline lookup yields CDR1 SGHAT and CDR2 FQNNGV. This chain's CDR3 is CASSLEGAANYGYTF. The CDR3 coding sequence is TGTGCCAGCAGCTTAGAGGGGGCCGCCAACTATGGCTACACCTTC.

This clone was detected only once. This chain connects TRBV4-3 to TRBJ2-3, with TRBD2 matching 10 bases. V lost 1 base, J lost 1 base, and 2 bases stayed unmatched. The CDR3 consists of 16 residues. Germline CDR1 is LGHNA and CDR2 is YSLEER. This CDR3 reads CASSQGGTSGTDTQYF. As DNA, the CDR3 is TGCGCCAGCAGCCAAGGGGGGACTAGCGGCACAGATACGCAGTATTTT.

This chain joins TRBV27 and TRBJ2-2; TRBD1 agrees at 7 bases. In germline, CDR1 is MNHEY, CDR2 SMNVEV (reference sequence). J was trimmed by 2 bases and V by 2 bases; bases with no gene match: 5. The length of the CDR3 is 16 residues. The chain's CDR3 is CASSLIGQVNTGELFF. The CDR3 DNA sequence: TGTGCCAGCAGTTTAATTGGACAGGTCAACACCGGGGAGCTGTTTTTT.

The rearrangement joins TRBV5-4 to TRBJ2-5; no clear D gene. Trimming removed 2 bases at V and 2 bases at J, with 10 bases between. Germline V lookup: CDR1 SGHNT, CDR2 YYREEE (reference sequence). This CDR3 has 14 amino acids. CDR3 loop: CASSLAYSQETQYF. For the CDR3, the DNA is TGTGCCAGCAGCTTAGCATATTCGCAAGAGACCCAGTACTTC. Filled out from reference TRBV5-4 and TRBJ2-5, the complete variable domain reads ETGVTQSPTHLIKTRGQQVTLRCSSQSGHNTVSWYQQALGQGPQFIFQYYREEENGRGNFPPRFSGLQFPNYSSELNVNALELDDSALYLCASSLAYSQETQYFGPGTRLLVL.

The chain recombines TRBV14 with TRBJ1-2, with D perhaps matching TRBD1 (6 bases). V was shortened by 0 bases and J by 4 bases, with 9 bases between the two germline ends. The CDR3 contains 14 residues. Germline assignment: CDR1 SGHDN and CDR2 FVKESK. Here the CDR3 DNA reads TGTGCCAGCAGCCAAGACAGGGGCGGCTATGGCTACACCTTC. Its translation: CASSQDRGGYGYTF.

The chain employs TRBV12-3 or TRBV12-4 and TRBJ2-7, with D hard to call. The CDR3 is made up of 12 amino acids. The V end was cut by 1 base, the J end by 4 bases, with 5 bases between. Written as DNA, the CDR3 is TGTGCCAGCAGTTTAGGGAGATACGAGCAGTACTTC. Its protein product is CASSLGRYEQYF.

V usage is TRBV6-5 and J usage is TRBJ2-7, with D possibly TRBD2 on 6 matching bases. Germline V gene data show CDR1 as MNHEY and CDR2 as SVGAGI. Trimming pared 6 bases from V and 7 bases from J, leaving 10 bases between. The CDR3 loop spans 11 amino acids. The chain's CDR3 is CASSLAEEQYF. CDR3 nucleotides: TGTGCCAGCAGCTTAGCGGAGGAGCAGTACTTC.

V is TRBV9 and J is TRBJ2-1; 12 bases align to TRBD1. CDR3 length equals 15 residues. V shed 4 bases, J shed 6 bases, and the junction held 5 bases outside the gene matches. Germline loops: CDR1 SGDLS, CDR2 YYNGEE. The CDR3: CASSRGQGAPNEQFF. As DNA, the CDR3 is TGTGCCAGCAGCCGGGGACAGGGGGCCCCCAATGAGCAGTTCTTC.

The chain recombines TRBV9 with TRBJ1-5; 10 positions match TRBD1. Germline-derived CDR1 and CDR2 are SGDLS and YYNGEE. The CDR3 covers 15 residues. The trim removed 0 bases at V and 6 bases at J, leaving 3 bases unmatched. The CDR3 DNA follows: TGTGCCAGCAGCGTAGGGGGACAGGGGACTCAGCCCCAGCATTTT. Protein: CASSVGGQGTQPQHF.

The chain is built from TRBV5-1 and TRBJ2-7; the match to TRBD1 covers 10 bases. Losses at the gene ends were 4 bases for V and 2 bases for J; bases not matched to a gene: 6. There are 15 residues in the CDR3. Germline loops: CDR1 SGHRS, CDR2 YFSETQ. As DNA, the CDR3 is TGCGCCAGCAGCCACCGGGACAGGGGAGCCTACGAGCAGTACTTC. Translated, it gives CASSHRDRGAYEQYF.

The chain carries TRBV7-2 and TRBJ2-1; a possible D gene is TRBD2 (5 bases). CDR3 size: 15 residues. V gave up 1 base and J gave up 2 bases, with 9 bases separating them. The V gene's germline CDR1 is SGHTA and CDR2 FQGNSA. The CDR3: CASSLVPGTYNEQFF. The CDR3 coding sequence is TGTGCCAGCAGCTTAGTTCCGGGAACCTACAATGAGCAGTTCTTC. The whole variable domain, filled in from reference TRBV7-2 and TRBJ2-1, reads GAGVSQSPSNKVTEKGKDVELRCDPISGHTALYWYRQSLGQGLEFLIYFQGNSAPDKSGLPSDRFSAERTGGSVSTLTIQRTQQEDSAVYLCASSLVPGTYNEQFFGPGTRLTVL.

J is TRBJ2-1 and V is TRBV5-1; 10 bases are a match to TRBD1. The V and J ends lost 4 bases and 5 bases, in that order; junction bases with no gene match: 9. The CDR3 is 16 amino acids. The germline gives CDR1 SGHRS, CDR2 YFSETQ. CDR3 protein: CASSLTGGADHNEQFF. In DNA, the CDR3 is TGCGCCAGCAGCCTGACAGGGGGCGCGGATCACAATGAGCAGTTCTTC.

The J gene is TRBJ1-3, the V gene TRBV9; tentatively, D is TRBD1 (5 bases). CDR3 size: 16 residues. Germline CDR1 SGDLS, CDR2 YYNGEE. V was clipped by 4 bases and J by 1 base, with 15 bases between them. The CDR3 protein is CASSPTPGGSGNTIYF. The CDR3 DNA sequence: TGTGCCAGCAGCCCGACCCCCGGGGGGTCTGGAAACACCATATATTTT.

This clone has only a few counts. The chain links TRBV20-1 to TRBJ2-3; 9 bases are a match to TRBD2. J gave up 6 bases and V 6 bases, and 13 bases lay outside the gene matches. This CDR3 has 15 amino acids. Germline-derived CDR1 and CDR2 are DFQATT and SNEGSKA (reference sequence). In DNA, the CDR3 is TGCAGTGCAAGTGCGGGAGGGGTGGTTTGGGATACGCAGTATTTT. It specifies CSASAGGVVWDTQYF.

This clone was seen once. This chain uses TRBV6-5 with TRBJ2-5; 13 bases line up with TRBD2. The ends lost 6 bases at V and 4 bases at J; junction bases unmatched: 5. Germline CDR1 is MNHEY and CDR2 is SVGAGI. The CDR3 consists of 15 residues. The CDR3 DNA reads as TGTGCCAGCAGACTAGCGGGGGGGAGAGGAGAGACCCAGTACTTC. The encoded protein is CASRLAGGRGETQYF.

A few counts support this clone. The V gene is TRBV2, the J gene TRBJ2-7; D not resolved. V lost 3 bases to trimming and J lost 7 bases, with 7 bases between them. The germline V gene encodes CDR1 SNHLY and CDR2 FYNNEI. The CDR3 totals 11 residues. The CDR3 sequence is CASSESGEQYF. The CDR3 nucleotides are TGTGCCAGCAGTGAGTCCGGGGAGCAGTACTTC.